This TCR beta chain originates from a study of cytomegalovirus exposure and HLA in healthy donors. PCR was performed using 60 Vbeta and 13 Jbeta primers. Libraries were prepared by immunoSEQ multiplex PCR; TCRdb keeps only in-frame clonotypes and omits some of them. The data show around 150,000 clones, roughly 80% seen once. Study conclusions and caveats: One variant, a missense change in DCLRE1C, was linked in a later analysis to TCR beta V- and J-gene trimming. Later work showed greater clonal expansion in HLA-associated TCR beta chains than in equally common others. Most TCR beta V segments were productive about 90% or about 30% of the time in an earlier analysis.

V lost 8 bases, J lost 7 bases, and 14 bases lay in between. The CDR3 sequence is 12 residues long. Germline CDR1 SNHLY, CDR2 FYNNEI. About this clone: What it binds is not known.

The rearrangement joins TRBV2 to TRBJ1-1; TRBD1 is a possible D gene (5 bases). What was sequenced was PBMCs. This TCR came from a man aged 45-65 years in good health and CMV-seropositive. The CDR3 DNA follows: TGTGCCAGCCAGCCCTGGGGGGGTGAAGCTTTCTTT. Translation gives CASQPWGGEAFF.